Listed below are T cell receptor beta chains from one sample, sequenced in a study of beta chain features in type 1 diabetes. The table came from immunoSEQ multiplex PCR; TCRdb's copy has only in-frame clones and leaves some out. The sample comprises 52,000 or so clones, 40% to 60% of which are singletons, and roughly 2.6% rests with the top ten. Source material: Tregs from blood. The receptors here all came from a woman aged 40 to 50 with type 1 diabetes. CDR3s include the opening cysteine and the closing phenylalanine or tryptophan. The order of the fields is V gene, J gene, D gene, CDR3 DNA, CDR3 protein. A D gene is named only where the DNA matches it firmly.

v_gene: TRBV4-2; j_gene: TRBJ2-5; d_gene: TRBD2; CDR3nt: TGTGCCAGCAGCCAAGGGCTAGCGGGGGGATACCAAGAGACCCAGTACTTC; CDR3aa: CASSQGLAGGYQETQYF
v_gene: TRBV6-1; j_gene: TRBJ2-1; d_gene: TRBD1; CDR3nt: TGTGCCGCCCGGGACAGGGGGTCCCATGAGCAGTTCTTC; CDR3aa: CAARDRGSHEQFF
v_gene: TRBV7-3; j_gene: TRBJ1-1; d_gene: TRBD1; CDR3nt: TGTGCCAGCAGCCCAGGGGGGACGGTGAACACTGAAGCTTTCTTT; CDR3aa: CASSPGGTVNTEAFF
v_gene: TRBV7-2; j_gene: TRBJ1-6; d_gene: .; CDR3nt: TGTGCCAGCACCTTAGGACAGTATAATTCACCCCTCCACTTT; CDR3aa: CASTLGQYNSPLHF
v_gene: TRBV5-1; j_gene: TRBJ1-6; d_gene: .; CDR3nt: TGCGCCAGCAGCTCACAGGGTGGGGGTTCACCCCTCCACTTT; CDR3aa: CASSSQGGGSPLHF
v_gene: TRBV9; j_gene: TRBJ2-1; d_gene: TRBD2; CDR3nt: TGTGCCAGCAGCGTAGTCGATGGCGGGGGGGCATTCAATGAGCAGTTCTTC; CDR3aa: CASSVVDGGGAFNEQFF
v_gene: TRBV7-9; j_gene: TRBJ1-2; d_gene: .; CDR3nt: TGTGCCAGCAGCCAAGCAGGGTCCTATGGCTACACCTTC; CDR3aa: CASSQAGSYGYTF
v_gene: TRBV28; j_gene: TRBJ1-2; d_gene: TRBD1; CDR3nt: TGTGCCAGTGGGACAGGGGGCGGCTATGGCTACACCTTC; CDR3aa: CASGTGGGYGYTF
v_gene: TRBV18; j_gene: TRBJ2-2; d_gene: TRBD1; CDR3nt: TGTGCCAGCTCACCCCGGACAGGGGGCGACACCGGGGAGCTGTTTTTT; CDR3aa: CASSPRTGGDTGELFF
v_gene: TRBV11-2; j_gene: TRBJ1-1; d_gene: .; CDR3nt: TGTGCCAGCAGCATTACGAAGGGGGTGAACACTGAAGCTTTCTTT; CDR3aa: CASSITKGVNTEAFF
v_gene: TRBV28; j_gene: TRBJ2-2; d_gene: TRBD1; CDR3nt: TGTGCCAGCAACGAGGCTGGGACAGTCACCGGGGAGCTGTTTTTT; CDR3aa: CASNEAGTVTGELFF
v_gene: TRBV18; j_gene: TRBJ2-5; d_gene: .; CDR3nt: TGTGCCAGCTCACCTCGGAGCCAAGAGACCCAGTACTTC; CDR3aa: CASSPRSQETQYF
v_gene: TRBV18; j_gene: TRBJ1-1; d_gene: .; CDR3nt: TGTGCCAGCTCACCTTCAGGGGCGAACACTGAAGCTTTCTTT; CDR3aa: CASSPSGANTEAFF
v_gene: TRBV5-6; j_gene: TRBJ1-3; d_gene: TRBD1; CDR3nt: TGTGCCAGCAGCTTCCTGACAGGGACAGGAAGAAACACCATATATTTT; CDR3aa: CASSFLTGTGRNTIYF